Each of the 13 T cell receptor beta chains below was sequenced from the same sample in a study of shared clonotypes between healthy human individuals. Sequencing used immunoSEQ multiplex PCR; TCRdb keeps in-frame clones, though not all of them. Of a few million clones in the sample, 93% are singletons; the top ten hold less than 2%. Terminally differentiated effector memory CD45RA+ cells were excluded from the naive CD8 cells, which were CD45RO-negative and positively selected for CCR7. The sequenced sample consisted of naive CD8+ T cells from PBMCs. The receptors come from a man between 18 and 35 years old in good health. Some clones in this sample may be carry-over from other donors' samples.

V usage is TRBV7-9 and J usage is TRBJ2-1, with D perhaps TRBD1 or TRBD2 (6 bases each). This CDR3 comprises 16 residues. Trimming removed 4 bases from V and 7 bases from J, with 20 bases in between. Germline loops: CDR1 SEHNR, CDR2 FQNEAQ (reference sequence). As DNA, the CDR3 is TGTGCCAGCAGCTCTTTCGTCAGCGAGGGGGGTAATGAGCAGTTCTTC. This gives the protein CASSSFVSEGGNEQFF.

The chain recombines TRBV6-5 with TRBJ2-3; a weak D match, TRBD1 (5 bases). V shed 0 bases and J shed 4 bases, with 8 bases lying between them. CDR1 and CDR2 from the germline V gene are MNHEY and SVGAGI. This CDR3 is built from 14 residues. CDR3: CASSYSATADTQYF. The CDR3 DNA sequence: TGTGCCAGCAGTTACTCTGCGACAGCAGATACGCAGTATTTT.

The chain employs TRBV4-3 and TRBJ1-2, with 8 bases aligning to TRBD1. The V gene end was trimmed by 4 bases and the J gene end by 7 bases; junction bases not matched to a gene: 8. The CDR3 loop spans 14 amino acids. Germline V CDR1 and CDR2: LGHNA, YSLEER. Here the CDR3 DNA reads TGCGCCAGCAGCCTGGACAGGGACCTTGGTGGCTACACCTTC. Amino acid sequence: CASSLDRDLGGYTF.

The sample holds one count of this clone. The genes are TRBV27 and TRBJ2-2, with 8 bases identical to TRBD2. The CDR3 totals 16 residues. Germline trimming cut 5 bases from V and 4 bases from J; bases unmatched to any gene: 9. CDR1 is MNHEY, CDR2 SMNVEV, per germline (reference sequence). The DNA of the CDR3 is TGTGCCAGCAGTCCGCTGGGACTAGGAGCCACCGGGGAGCTGTTTTTT. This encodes CASSPLGLGATGELFF.

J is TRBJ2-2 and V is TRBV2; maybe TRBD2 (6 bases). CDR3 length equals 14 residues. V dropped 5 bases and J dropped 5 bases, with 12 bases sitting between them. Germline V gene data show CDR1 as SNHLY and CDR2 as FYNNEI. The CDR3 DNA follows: TGTGCCAGCAGTTCCGGGGGTAGTACCGGGGAGCTGTTTTTT. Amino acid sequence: CASSSGGSTGELFF.

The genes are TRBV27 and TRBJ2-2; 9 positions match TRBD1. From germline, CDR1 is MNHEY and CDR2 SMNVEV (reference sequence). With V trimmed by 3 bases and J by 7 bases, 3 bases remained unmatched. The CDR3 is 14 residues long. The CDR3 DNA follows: TGTGCCAGCAGTTTGGGACAGGGAGGCGGGGAGCTGTTTTTT. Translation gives CASSLGQGGGELFF.

CDR3 amino acids: CSVEKAASGSWTGELFF. The CDR3 DNA sequence: TGCAGCGTTGAAAAAGCGGCTAGCGGGAGCTGGACCGGGGAGCTGTTTTTT. The V gene is TRBV29-1, the J gene TRBJ2-2; 10 bases are a match to TRBD2. With 2 bases clipped from V and 5 bases from J, the junction kept 11 bases outside the gene matches. Looked up from germline, CDR1 is SQVTM and CDR2 is ANQGSEA. This CDR3 spans 17 amino acids.

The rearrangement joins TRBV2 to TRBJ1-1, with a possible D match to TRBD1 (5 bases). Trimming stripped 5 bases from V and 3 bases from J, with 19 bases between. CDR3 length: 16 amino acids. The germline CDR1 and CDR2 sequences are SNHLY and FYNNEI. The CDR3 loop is CASSRVVWQGDTEAFF. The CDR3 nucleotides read TGTGCCAGCAGTCGTGTTGTGTGGCAGGGAGACACTGAAGCTTTCTTT.

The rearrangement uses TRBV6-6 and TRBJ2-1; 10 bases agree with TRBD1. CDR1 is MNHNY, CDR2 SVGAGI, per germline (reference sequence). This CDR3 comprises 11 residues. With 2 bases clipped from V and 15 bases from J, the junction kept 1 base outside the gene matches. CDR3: CASSYGTGAFF. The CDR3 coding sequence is TGTGCCAGCAGTTACGGGACAGGGGCGTTCTTC.

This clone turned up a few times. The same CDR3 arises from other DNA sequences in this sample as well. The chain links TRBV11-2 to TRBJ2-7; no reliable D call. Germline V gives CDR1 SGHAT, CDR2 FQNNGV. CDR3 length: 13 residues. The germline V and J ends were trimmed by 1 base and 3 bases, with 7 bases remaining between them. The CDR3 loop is CASSLGTHYEQYF. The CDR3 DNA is TGTGCCAGCAGCTTAGGGACGCACTACGAGCAGTACTTC.

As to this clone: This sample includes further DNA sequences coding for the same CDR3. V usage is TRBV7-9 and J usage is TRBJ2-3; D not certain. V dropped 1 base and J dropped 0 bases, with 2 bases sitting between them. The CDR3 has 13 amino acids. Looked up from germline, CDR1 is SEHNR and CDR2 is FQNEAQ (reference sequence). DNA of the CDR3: TGTGCCAGCAGCTTAGTTAGCACAGATACGCAGTATTTT. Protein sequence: CASSLVSTDTQYF. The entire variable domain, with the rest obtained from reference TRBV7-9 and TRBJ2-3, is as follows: DTGVSQNPRHKITKRGQNVTFRCDPISEHNRLYWYRQTLGQGPEFLTYFQNEAQLEKSRLLSDRFSAERPKGSFSTLEIQRTEQGDSAMYLCASSLVSTDTQYFGPGTRLTVL.

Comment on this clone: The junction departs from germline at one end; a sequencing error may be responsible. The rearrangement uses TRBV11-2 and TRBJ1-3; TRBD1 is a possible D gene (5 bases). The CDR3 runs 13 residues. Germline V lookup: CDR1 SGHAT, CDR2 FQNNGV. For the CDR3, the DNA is TGTGCCAGCAGCCCCCGCCGGGGGGATCAACCGGATTTT. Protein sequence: CASSPRRGDQPDF.

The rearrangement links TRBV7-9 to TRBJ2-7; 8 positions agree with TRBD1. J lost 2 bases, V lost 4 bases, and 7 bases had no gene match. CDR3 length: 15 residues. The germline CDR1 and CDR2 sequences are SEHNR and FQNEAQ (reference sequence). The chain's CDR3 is CASSSSRTGPYEQYF. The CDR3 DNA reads TGTGCCAGCAGCTCCTCACGGACAGGGCCCTACGAGCAGTACTTC.